This T cell receptor beta chain was found in a study of post-analysis software for immune sequencing data. TCR beta cDNA libraries included unique molecular identifiers. Some 500,000 cDNA molecules were obtained per 1 to 10 million input T cells. TCRdb reanalysed the PCR reads using MiXCR and keeps one entry per CDR3 protein. This table has about 560,000 distinct CDR3 sequences, 44% appearing once. A note on this clonotype: What it binds is unknown.

Study-wide points: Among multiple sclerosis patients, normalized Chao1 diversity was significantly below that of controls.

This receptor was taken from a girl between 10 and 17 years old with multiple sclerosis. The sequenced sample was blood.

The CDR3 DNA follows: TGCAGCGTTATAGACCCGGGACAGGGGGCCCACACCTTC. Its protein product is CSVIDPGQGAHTF. This chain joins TRBV29-1 and TRBJ1-2; 12 nucleotides agree with TRBD1. J was trimmed by 12 bases and V by 5 bases; bases with no gene match: 10. CDR3 length: 13 amino acids. Germline V gene lookup returns CDR1 SQVTM and CDR2 ANQGSEA. The complete variable domain, with remaining parts taken from reference TRBV29-1 and TRBJ1-2, reads SAVISQKPSRDICQRGTSLTIQCQVDSQVTMMFWYRQQPGQSLTLIATANQGSEATYESGFVIDKFPISRPNLTFSTLTVSNMSPEDSSIYLCSVIDPGQGAHTFGSGTRLTVV.